This TCR beta chain was recovered during a study of T cell responses to AZD1222 COVID-19 vaccine (dated by TCRdb to the early 2020s). Concerning the study at large: TCR sequencing covered 230 to 250 trial participants: 200 to 220 given two doses of AZD1222 and 26 given two doses of MenACWY control vaccine. Trial participants were enrolled by age into subgroups of 18-55, 56-69 and 70-plus years, and around 150, 28 and 57 TCR-sequenced participants, respectively, were included in these subgroups.

Notes on this clone: There is no known antigen for this receptor. One base away there is no much larger clone; base qualities are not given.

The sample's time point, from its label and the paper: about 28 days (+/-7) after the second vaccine dose. AZD1222 recipients whose second dose came at about 4 weeks and those whose second dose came at about 12 weeks were combined into one group, since spike-specific TCR depth and breadth did not differ between the two schedules. The vaccinee samples were drawn from two UK trials, COV001 and COV002, one of which was a single-blind randomized controlled phase 2/3 trial testing AZD1222 (ChAdOx1 nCoV-19) in healthy adults. For TCRbeta chain sequencing, PBMC samples from trial participants were taken at day 0 and at day 28 after the second dose. Inclusive of the bounding cysteine and phenylalanine, the CDR3 is 13 residues long. CDR3 DNA is the only sequence kept; it has 39 bases, read in frame from the first base. CDR1 MNHEY and CDR2 SMNVEV are derived from the germline V gene (reference sequence). V is shortened by 6 bases, J by 3 bases, and the region joining them spans 9 bases.

General study outcomes and caveats: Only five or six AZD1222 recipients were SARS-CoV-2 seropositive at baseline, limiting conclusions about previously exposed vaccinees. The 56-69-year group was small, and its depth increase did not reach significance, likely because of low power. The whole spike protein was spanned by vaccine-associated CD4 TCRs, and dominant responses were seen in regions 160-218 and 743-854. Because no samples from the day 14 peak response were available, repertoires could be characterized only after the peak T cell response. Most participants were white British and females outnumbered males, and the authors suggested that clonal diversity may have been underestimated. After two AZD1222 doses, both the breadth and the depth of spike-specific TCRs were significantly higher than at day 0 and than in MenACWY recipients. Reportedly, close to half of the unique spike-specific TCRs recognized epitopes lying outside the regions that are mutated in the B.1.351 and B.1.1.7 variants.

The CDR3 regions of human TCRbeta chains were subjected to immunosequencing. The study's processing was this. TCRs in the repertoires were compared against a reference library of SARS-CoV-2-specific TCRs that had been generated with the MIRA antigen-specificity platform. Breadth was defined as the fraction of unique TCRs that were SARS-CoV-2-associated. Depth was defined as the fraction of total T cells that were SARS-CoV-2-associated. Using the MIRA data, every spike-specific TCR was mapped to the spike region that the TCR reacted to and assigned to either a CD4 or a CD8 class. Log10-transformed breadth and depth values were compared by one-way ANOVA with Sidak's multiple comparisons tests. The table comes from immuneACCESS by way of TCRdb, which keeps in-frame sequences with V and J called. Part of the clones is missing from these tables; in studies checked, under half for an unresolved V gene and the rest for unknown reasons. Clone size and the V and J calls come from that table; the DNA yielded D and trimming. The sample records 100,000 to 150,000 clones, roughly 91% of which are singletons. The ten top clones hold 3.5% of the sample.

The receptor was isolated from an adult who received the AZD1222 COVID-19 vaccine. Rearrangement joined TRBV27 to TRBJ1-3; a tentative D call is TRBD1 (6 bases match). Sequencing used peripheral blood, obtained 28 days after the second AZD1222 dose. The DNA sequence is as follows: TGTGCCAGCAGGGGGGGCTTTGGAAACACCATATATTTT. Translated, this gives CASRGGFGNTIYF.